This entry describes one T cell receptor (beta chain). One junction end does not reproduce the germline sequence, and a read error may be involved. The data are from a study of tumor and adjacent non-tumor tissue in lung cancer. RNA was extracted from bulk tissue without any cell sorting. Between August and November 2014, newly diagnosed, chemotherapy-naive lung cancer patients underwent thoracic surgery in China. TCRbeta libraries were built with three rounds of nested PCR, modified from ARM-PCR. TCRdb used MiXCR to reprocess the multiplex PCR reads, holding one entry per CDR3 protein. This table has 100,000 to 120,000 distinct CDR3 sequences, roughly 84% appearing once. Per the germline V gene, CDR1 is MNHEY and CDR2 is SVGEGT. This CDR3 spans 12 amino acids.

The rearrangement uses TRBV6-2 or TRBV6-3 and TRBJ2-7, with D tentatively TRBD1 (5 bases). Sequencing was carried out using lung tumor tissue. This TCR derives from a man aged 70-80 years with non-small cell lung cancer. CDR3 sequence reads: CACSEQVYEQYF. DNA of the CDR3: TGTGCCTGCAGTGAACAGGTTTACGAGCAATACTTC.